These 30 T cell receptor beta chains share one sample of origin, sequenced in a study of blood T cell repertoires in COVID-19 (TCRdb year 2020). The library relied on the immunoSEQ multiplex PCR assay. This is the immuneACCESS table as TCRdb keeps it, with only in-frame sequences that have V and J called. A part of the clones is gone; compared with another copy, unresolved V genes explain less than half, and the rest is unexplained. The sample data list a few hundred thousand clones, and around nine tenths of these were observed just once. 11% of the sample is in the top ten clones. Sample: peripheral blood. The receptors come from a young woman with COVID-19, enrolled during active disease.

The chain carries TRBV6-1 and TRBJ2-7; unclear D gene. This CDR3 region has 12 residues. The germline V and J ends were trimmed by 2 bases and 2 bases, with 4 bases remaining between them. CDR1 is MNHNS and CDR2 is SASEGT in the germline V gene. The DNA for the CDR3 is TGTGCCAGCAGTGAAAGAGCCTACGAGCAGTACTTC. Translation: CASSERAYEQYF.

Remarks on this clone: Distinct nucleotide sequences in the sample also encode this CDR3. The chain uses TRBV28 and TRBJ2-7; the match to TRBD1 covers 7 bases. Germline CDR1 MDHEN, CDR2 SYDVKM. The CDR3 totals 14 residues. V lost 6 bases to trimming and J lost 2 bases; unmatched junction nucleotides: 7. For the CDR3, the DNA is TGTGCCAGCAGCCGACGGGACAGTCCCTACGAGCAGTACTTC. Translating it yields CASSRRDSPYEQYF.

The rearrangement links TRBV2 to TRBJ2-7; 13 bases are a match to TRBD2. CDR3 length: 15 amino acids. V was clipped by 6 bases and J by 4 bases; unmatched bases: 6. Germline CDR1 reads SNHLY; CDR2 reads FYNNEI. The CDR3 coding sequence is TGTGCCAGCAGGGCCTTGACTAGCGGGAGGTACGAGCAGTACTTC. As protein: CASRALTSGRYEQYF.

The chain uses TRBV24-1 and TRBJ2-7; D is possibly TRBD2 (5 bases). The CDR3 covers 13 residues. V lost 2 bases and J lost 7, with 11 bases in between. Germline loops: CDR1 KGHDR, CDR2 SFDVKD. DNA of the CDR3: TGTGCCACCAGTGATTCCCTCTGGGAGGAGCAGTACTTC. Residues: CATSDSLWEEQYF.

The chain is built from TRBV7-3 and TRBJ1-2; no reliable D call. The V gene lost 5 bases and the J gene lost 5 bases, with 12 bases spanning the gap. CDR1 is SGHTA and CDR2 is FQGTGA in the germline V gene. The CDR3 has 13 amino acids. This CDR3 reads CASSPGPGYGYTF. The CDR3 region has the DNA TGTGCCAGCAGCCCGGGCCCGGGGTATGGCTACACCTTC.

J is TRBJ2-2 and V is TRBV27, with D tentatively TRBD1 (6 bases). The CDR3 is 14 residues long. Trimming removed 4 bases at V and 3 bases at J, with 9 bases between. Looked up from germline, CDR1 is MNHEY and CDR2 is SMNVEV (reference sequence). The CDR3 sequence: CASSSRQDTGELFF. CDR3 coding DNA: TGTGCCAGCAGTTCCCGACAGGACACCGGGGAGCTGTTTTTT.

The chain recombines TRBV27 with TRBJ2-2; 15 nucleotides align to TRBD2. Germline V gene data show CDR1 as MNHEY and CDR2 as SMNVEV (reference sequence). J lost 6 bases, V lost 0 bases, and 11 bases had no gene match. CDR3 length equals 20 residues. The CDR3 DNA follows: TGTGCCAGCAGTTTATCGGCTGGACTAGCGGGAGGGGGTACGGCCGGGGAGCTGTTTTTT. It is translated as CASSLSAGLAGGGTAGELFF.

The chain carries TRBV6-5 and TRBJ2-1; 7 nucleotides line up with TRBD2. J was trimmed by 5 bases and V by 5 bases; bases with no gene match: 6. CDR3 length: 14 amino acids. Germline-derived CDR1 and CDR2 are MNHEY and SVGAGI. CDR3 sequence: CASSLRDYDNEQFF. For the CDR3, the DNA is TGTGCCAGCAGTCTCCGGGACTACGACAATGAGCAGTTCTTC.

This rearrangement joins TRBV7-2 to TRBJ2-5, with 15 nucleotides matching TRBD2. J was trimmed by 2 bases and V by 5 bases; bases with no gene match: 3. The CDR3 contains 16 residues. Germline CDR1 and CDR2: SGHTA and FQGNSA. In DNA form, the CDR3 reads TGTGCCAGCAGCCTTGGACTAGCGGGAGGGCAAGAGACCCAGTACTTC. Translating it yields CASSLGLAGGQETQYF. The full variable domain, rest sourced from reference TRBV7-2 and TRBJ2-5, is GAGVSQSPSNKVTEKGKDVELRCDPISGHTALYWYRQSLGQGLEFLIYFQGNSAPDKSGLPSDRFSAERTGGSVSTLTIQRTQQEDSAVYLCASSLGLAGGQETQYFGPGTRLLVL.

The chain uses TRBV28 and TRBJ2-4; D is unresolved. The CDR3 totals 14 residues. The germline V and J ends were trimmed by 10 bases and 5 bases, with 18 bases remaining between them. Germline CDR1 reads MDHEN; CDR2 reads SYDVKM. The chain's CDR3 is CATTSSETQNIQYF. DNA for the CDR3: TGTGCCACCACCTCATCGGAGACGCAAAACATTCAGTACTTC.

V and J are TRBV5-1 and TRBJ2-7; 8 bases map to TRBD1. The ends lost 4 bases at V and 0 bases at J; junction bases unmatched: 3. Germline V gives CDR1 SGHRS, CDR2 YFSETQ. The CDR3 is 14 amino acids. For the CDR3, the DNA is TGCGCCAGCAGCAATGGACAGGGCTCCTACGAGCAGTACTTC. Residues: CASSNGQGSYEQYF.

This clone was counted once. The CDR3 reads CASSYDRRVASEQYF. Written as DNA, the CDR3 is TGTGCCAGCAGTTATGATCGTCGGGTTGCATCCGAGCAGTACTTC. V and J are TRBV6-2 or TRBV6-3 and TRBJ2-7; D remains ambiguous. The CDR3 is 15 residues long. V was cut by 3 bases and J by 6 bases, with 18 bases left in between. From germline, CDR1 is MNHEY and CDR2 SVGEGT.

DNA for the CDR3: TGTGCCAGCAGCACCCCCCCGGGACAGGGGGATGAAAAACTGTTTTTT. Translating it yields CASSTPPGQGDEKLFF. V gene TRBV7-9 combines with J gene TRBJ1-4, with 11 bases identical to TRBD1. The CDR3 length is 16 residues. The J segment lost 6 bases and the V segment lost 5 bases, leaving 8 bases of the junction unmatched. Germline lookup yields CDR1 SEHNR and CDR2 FQNEAQ (reference sequence).

This clone was seen a few times. The J gene is TRBJ2-7, the V gene TRBV5-1, with 9 bases aligning to TRBD1. The junction had 13 bases not matched to a gene; V was cut back by 0 bases and J by 6 bases. CDR3 length: 17 amino acids. CDR1 and CDR2 from the germline V gene are SGHRS and YFSETQ. CDR3 region: CASSLAGLGTGFGEQYF. DNA for the CDR3: TGCGCCAGCAGCTTGGCCGGTCTCGGGACAGGGTTTGGCGAGCAGTACTTC.

Points on this clone: At the DNA level, this CDR3 is encoded by other sequences in the same sample as well. The CDR3 spells CASSRRYEQYF. Written as DNA, the CDR3 is TGTGCCAGCAGTCGGAGATACGAGCAGTACTTC. The chain uses TRBV28 and TRBJ2-7, with D uncertain. Germline V gene sequence: CDR1 MDHEN, CDR2 SYDVKM. V was cut by 5 bases and J by 4 bases, with 6 bases left in between. CDR3 length equals 11 residues.

J is TRBJ2-7 and V is TRBV5-5; the D gene is possibly TRBD1 (5 bases). CDR3 length: 15 amino acids. The V gene lost 4 bases and the J gene lost 2 bases, with 16 bases spanning the gap. In germline, CDR1 is SGHKS, CDR2 YYEKEE (reference sequence). The CDR3 DNA reads TGTGCCAGCAGCCTATACTTAGGGGAACCCTACGAGCAGTACTTC. Translated: CASSLYLGEPYEQYF.

This clone was picked up one time. The chain has TRBV24-1 and TRBJ2-1; 8 positions match TRBD2. J gave up 2 bases and V 3 bases, and 8 bases lay outside the gene matches. CDR1 is KGHDR, CDR2 SFDVKD, per germline. This CDR3 contains 17 residues. The CDR3 is CATSDPTSGVTYNEQFF. The CDR3 coding sequence is TGTGCCACCAGTGATCCAACTAGCGGCGTTACCTACAATGAGCAGTTCTTC.

A few counts support this clone. The rearrangement joins TRBV6-1 to TRBJ1-2; D possibly corresponds to TRBD1 (5 bases). CDR3 length: 16 residues. The ends were cut back, 2 bases at V and 2 bases at J, with 15 bases in the middle. The germline V gene has CDR1 MNHNS and CDR2 SASEGT. The CDR3: CASSEPVGGTNYGYTF. The CDR3 nucleotides read TGTGCCAGCAGTGAACCGGTGGGGGGAACCAACTATGGCTACACCTTC.

This clone came up once. The chain uses TRBV28 and TRBJ2-7; D may be TRBD1 (5 bases). V lost 6 bases to trimming and J lost 6 bases, with 18 bases between them. This CDR3 spans 14 amino acids. Germline CDR1 is MDHEN and CDR2 is SYDVKM. The CDR3 here is CASSHRSMSLEQYF. The CDR3, as DNA: TGTGCCAGCAGCCACAGGTCTATGAGTCTCGAGCAGTACTTC.

This chain uses TRBV11-2 with TRBJ1-5; TRBD1 might be the D (5 bases). The CDR3 runs to 19 residues. Germline CDR1 reads SGHAT; CDR2 reads FQNNGV. V lost 1 base and J lost 0, with 19 bases in between. CDR3 nucleotides: TGTGCCAGCAGCTTAGTCTGGGGCCAGGGAGGCTATAGCAATCAGCCCCAGCATTTT. It yields the protein CASSLVWGQGGYSNQPQHF.

The gene calls are TRBV5-4 and TRBJ1-6; D is perhaps TRBD1 (5 bases). Trimming pared 0 bases from V and 10 bases from J, leaving 11 bases between. The germline V gene has CDR1 SGHNT and CDR2 YYREEE (reference sequence). The CDR3 loop spans 14 amino acids. The CDR3: CASSLVTRGSPLHF. The DNA of the CDR3 is TGTGCCAGCAGCTTGGTGACTAGGGGATCACCCCTCCACTTT.

The V gene is TRBV3-1 (or the pseudogene TRBV3-2), the J gene TRBJ2-3, with unresolved D. The CDR3 covers 14 residues. The V and J ends lost 0 bases and 4 bases respectively, with 8 bases between them. Per the germline V gene, CDR1 is LGHDT and CDR2 is YNNKEL (reference sequence). CDR3 coding DNA: TGTGCCAGCAGCCAAGATTTCCGAGCAGATACGCAGTATTTT. The encoded protein is CASSQDFRADTQYF.

The rearrangement joins TRBV7-2 to TRBJ2-5, with D maybe TRBD2 (6 bases). There are 14 residues in the CDR3. Germline loops: CDR1 SGHTA, CDR2 FQGNSA. V lost 6 bases to trimming and J lost 7 bases, with 18 bases between them. CDR3 DNA sequence: TGTGCCAGCAGTCCACCCGGGACGGGGGTGACCCAGTACTTC. Protein product: CASSPPGTGVTQYF.

This chain joins TRBV7-9 and TRBJ2-1; TRBD2 aligns across 11 bases. The length of the CDR3 is 14 residues. With V trimmed by 5 bases and J by 5 bases, 2 bases remained unmatched. The germline CDR1 and CDR2 sequences are SEHNR and FQNEAQ (reference sequence). The CDR3 DNA sequence: TGTGCCAGCAGCCCGGGACTAGCGGACAATGAGCAGTTCTTC. Amino acids: CASSPGLADNEQFF. Variable domain in full (rest from reference TRBV7-9 and TRBJ2-1): DTGVSQNPRHKITKRGQNVTFRCDPISEHNRLYWYRQTLGQGPEFLTYFQNEAQLEKSRLLSDRFSAERPKGSFSTLEIQRTEQGDSAMYLCASSPGLADNEQFFGPGTRLTVL.

V gene TRBV5-3 combines with J gene TRBJ2-7, with 7 bases identical to TRBD2. TRBV5-3 is recorded as an ORF, its role being uncertain. The junction had 1 base not matched to a gene; V was cut back by 6 bases and J by 4 bases. This CDR3 has 11 residues. The CDR3: CARNGGYEQYF. The CDR3 nucleotides are TGTGCCAGAAACGGGGGGTACGAGCAGTACTTC.

V gene TRBV7-9 combines with J gene TRBJ2-2; TRBD2 agrees at 7 bases. Germline V CDR1 and CDR2: SEHNR, FQNEAQ (reference sequence). This CDR3 contains 16 residues. CDR3 in DNA: TGTGCGAACTCGGCTAGCGGAGACCCGAACACCGGGGAGCTGTTTTTT. Translating gives CANSASGDPNTGELFF.

The rearrangement uses TRBV6-6 and TRBJ1-2, with a possible D match to TRBD1 (5 bases). Trimming removed 3 bases from V and 4 bases from J, with 12 bases in between. This CDR3 spans 14 amino acids. Germline assignment: CDR1 MNHNY and CDR2 SVGAGI (reference sequence). CDR3: CASSYGTGIYGYTF. The DNA for the CDR3 is TGTGCCAGCAGTTATGGAACAGGAATCTATGGCTACACCTTC.

This clone was observed once. This chain uses TRBV5-1 with TRBJ1-1; 7 nucleotides match TRBD1. The CDR3 sequence is 16 residues long. The junction had 11 bases not matched to a gene; V was cut back by 4 bases and J by 2 bases. The germline V gene has CDR1 SGHRS and CDR2 YFSETQ. The CDR3 protein is CASSPTGSGINTEAFF. CDR3 coding DNA: TGCGCCAGCAGCCCGACAGGGAGTGGGATAAACACTGAAGCTTTCTTT.

This clone was detected only once. The V gene is TRBV12-3 or TRBV12-4, the J gene TRBJ1-4; TRBD1 matches at 7 bases. With 7 bases clipped from V and 11 bases from J, the junction kept 10 bases outside the gene matches. CDR3 length: 13 amino acids. CDR3 sequence reads: CASTTDRSKKLFF. The CDR3 DNA reads TGTGCCAGCACCACGGACAGGAGCAAGAAACTGTTTTTT.

The chain has TRBV28 and TRBJ2-5, with no clear D. The CDR3 has 14 amino acids. The germline gives CDR1 MDHEN, CDR2 SYDVKM. V lost 1 base, J lost 4 bases, and 10 bases lay in between. The CDR3 sequence: CASSLSQVIETQYF. CDR3 nucleotide sequence: TGTGCCAGCAGTTTATCTCAGGTTATAGAGACCCAGTACTTC.